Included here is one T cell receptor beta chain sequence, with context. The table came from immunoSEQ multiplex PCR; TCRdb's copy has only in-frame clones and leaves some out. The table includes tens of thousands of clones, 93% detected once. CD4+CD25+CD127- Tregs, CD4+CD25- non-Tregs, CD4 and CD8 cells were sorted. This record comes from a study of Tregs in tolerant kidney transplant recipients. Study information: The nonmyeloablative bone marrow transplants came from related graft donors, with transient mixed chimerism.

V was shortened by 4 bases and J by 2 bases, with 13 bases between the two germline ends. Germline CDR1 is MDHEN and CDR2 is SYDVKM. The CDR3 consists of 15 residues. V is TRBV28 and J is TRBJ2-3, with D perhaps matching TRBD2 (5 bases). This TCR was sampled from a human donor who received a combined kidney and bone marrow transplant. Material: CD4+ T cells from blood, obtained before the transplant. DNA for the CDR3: TGTGCCAGCAGTTCTCAAAGCGGAAACACAGATACGCAGTATTTT. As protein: CASSSQSGNTDTQYF.